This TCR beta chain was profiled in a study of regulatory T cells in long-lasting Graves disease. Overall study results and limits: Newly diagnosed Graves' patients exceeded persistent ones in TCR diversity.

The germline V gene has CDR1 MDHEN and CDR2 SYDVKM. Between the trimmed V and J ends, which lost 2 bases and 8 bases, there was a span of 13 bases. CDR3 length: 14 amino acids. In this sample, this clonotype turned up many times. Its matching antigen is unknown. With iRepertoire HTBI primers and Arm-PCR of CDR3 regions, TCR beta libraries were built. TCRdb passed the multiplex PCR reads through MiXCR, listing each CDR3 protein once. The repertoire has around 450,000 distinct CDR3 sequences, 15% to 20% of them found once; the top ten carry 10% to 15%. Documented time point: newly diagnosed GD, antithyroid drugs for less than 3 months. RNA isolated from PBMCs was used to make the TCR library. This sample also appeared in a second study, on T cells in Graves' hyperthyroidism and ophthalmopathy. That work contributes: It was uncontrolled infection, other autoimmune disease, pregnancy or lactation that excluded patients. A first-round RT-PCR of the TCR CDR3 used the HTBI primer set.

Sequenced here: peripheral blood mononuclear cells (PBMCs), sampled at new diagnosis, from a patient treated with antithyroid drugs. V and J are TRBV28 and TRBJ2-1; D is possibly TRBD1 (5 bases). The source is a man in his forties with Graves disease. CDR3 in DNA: TGTGCCAGCAGTTTAGGTGACAGTTTGGATGAGCAGTTCTTC. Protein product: CASSLGDSLDEQFF.